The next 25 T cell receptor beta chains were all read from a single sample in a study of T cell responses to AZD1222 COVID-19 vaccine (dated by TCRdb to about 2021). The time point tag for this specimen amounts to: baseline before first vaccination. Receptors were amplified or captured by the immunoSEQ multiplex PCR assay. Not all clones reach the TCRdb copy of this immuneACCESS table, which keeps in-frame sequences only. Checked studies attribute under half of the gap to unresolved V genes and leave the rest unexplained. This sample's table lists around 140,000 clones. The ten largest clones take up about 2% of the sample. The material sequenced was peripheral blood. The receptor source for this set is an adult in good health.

The CDR3 DNA reads as TGTGCCAGCAGCGTAAAGTCGAACACTGAAGCTTTCTTT. This sequence encodes CASSVKSNTEAFF. The V call is TRBV9, the J call TRBJ1-1, with no clear D. This CDR3 region has 13 residues. Between the trimmed V and J ends, which lost 1 base and 1 base, there was a span of 5 bases. Germline V gene lookup returns CDR1 SGDLS and CDR2 YYNGEE.

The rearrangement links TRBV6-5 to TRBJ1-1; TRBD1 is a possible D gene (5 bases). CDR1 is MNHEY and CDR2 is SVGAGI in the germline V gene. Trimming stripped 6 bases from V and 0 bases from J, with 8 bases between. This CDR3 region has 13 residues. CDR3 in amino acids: CASRQGMNTEAFF. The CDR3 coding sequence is TGTGCCAGCAGGCAGGGAATGAACACTGAAGCTTTCTTT.

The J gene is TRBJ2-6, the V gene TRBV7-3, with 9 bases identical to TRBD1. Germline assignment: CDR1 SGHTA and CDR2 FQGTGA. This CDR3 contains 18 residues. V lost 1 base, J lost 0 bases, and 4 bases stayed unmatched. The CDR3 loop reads CASSLRGQGSSGANVLTF. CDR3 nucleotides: TGTGCCAGCAGCTTAAGGGGACAGGGAAGCTCTGGGGCCAACGTCCTGACTTTC. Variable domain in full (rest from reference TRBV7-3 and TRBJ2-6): GAGVSQTPSNKVTEKGKYVELRCDPISGHTALYWYRQSLGQGPEFLIYFQGTGAADDSGLPNDRFFAVRPEGSVSTLKIQRTERGDSAVYLCASSLRGQGSSGANVLTFGAGSRLTVL.

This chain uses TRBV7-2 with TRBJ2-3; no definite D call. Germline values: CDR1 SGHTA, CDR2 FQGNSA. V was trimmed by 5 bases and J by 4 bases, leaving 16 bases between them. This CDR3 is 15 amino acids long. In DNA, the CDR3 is TGTGCCAGCAGCCCCACTGTCATAAGCGCAGATACGCAGTATTTT. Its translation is CASSPTVISADTQYF.

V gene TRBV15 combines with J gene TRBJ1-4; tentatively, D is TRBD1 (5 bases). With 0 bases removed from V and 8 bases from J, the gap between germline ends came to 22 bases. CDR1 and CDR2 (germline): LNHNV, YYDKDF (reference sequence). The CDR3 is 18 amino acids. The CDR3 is CATSRDPPGHVRMEKLFF. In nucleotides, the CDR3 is TGTGCCACCAGCAGAGATCCCCCCGGACACGTCAGGATGGAAAAACTGTTTTTT.

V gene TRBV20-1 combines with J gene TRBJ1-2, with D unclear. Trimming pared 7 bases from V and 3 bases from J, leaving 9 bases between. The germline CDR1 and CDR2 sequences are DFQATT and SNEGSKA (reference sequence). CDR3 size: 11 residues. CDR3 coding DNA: TGCAGTGTTGAGGGCCACTATGGCTACACCTTC. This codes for CSVEGHYGYTF.

This CDR3 is CASSEGQNYGYTF. Here the CDR3 DNA reads TGTGCCAGCAGTGAAGGACAAAACTATGGCTACACCTTC. The V and J genes are TRBV6-1 and TRBJ1-2; no reliable D call. Trimming removed 1 base at V and 2 bases at J, with 5 bases between. Germline-derived CDR1 and CDR2 are MNHNS and SASEGT. CDR3 length: 13 residues.

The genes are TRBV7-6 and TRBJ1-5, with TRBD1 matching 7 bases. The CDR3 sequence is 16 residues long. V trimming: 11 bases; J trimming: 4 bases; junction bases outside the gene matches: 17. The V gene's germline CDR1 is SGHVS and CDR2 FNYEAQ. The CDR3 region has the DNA TGTGCCCCTCAGTTCGGTCGGGGACAGATAAATCAGCCCCAGCATTTT. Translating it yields CAPQFGRGQINQPQHF.

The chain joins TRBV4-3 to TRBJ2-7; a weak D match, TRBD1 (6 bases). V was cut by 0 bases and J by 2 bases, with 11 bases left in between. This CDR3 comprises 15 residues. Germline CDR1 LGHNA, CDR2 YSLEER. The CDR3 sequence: CASSQDRDNPYEQYF. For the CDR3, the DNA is TGCGCCAGCAGCCAAGATCGGGACAACCCCTACGAGCAGTACTTC.

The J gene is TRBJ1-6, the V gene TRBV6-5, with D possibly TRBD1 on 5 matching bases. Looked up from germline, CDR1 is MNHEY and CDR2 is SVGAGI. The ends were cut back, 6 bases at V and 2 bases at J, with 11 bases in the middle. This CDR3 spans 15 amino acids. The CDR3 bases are TGTGCCAGCAGCTTACAGGAGGCCTATAATTCACCCCTCCACTTT. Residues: CASSLQEAYNSPLHF.

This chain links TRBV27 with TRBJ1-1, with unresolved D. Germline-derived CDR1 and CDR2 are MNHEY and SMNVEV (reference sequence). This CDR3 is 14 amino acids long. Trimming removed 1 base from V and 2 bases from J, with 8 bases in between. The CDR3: CASSLYWGNTEAFF. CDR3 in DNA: TGTGCCAGCAGTTTATATTGGGGAAACACTGAAGCTTTCTTT.

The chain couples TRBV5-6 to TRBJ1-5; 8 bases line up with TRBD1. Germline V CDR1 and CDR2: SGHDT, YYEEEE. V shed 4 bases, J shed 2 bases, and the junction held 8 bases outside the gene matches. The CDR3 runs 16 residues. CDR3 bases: TGTGCCAGCAGCGAGACAGGGGACGGGGGCAATCAGCCCCAGCATTTT. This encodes CASSETGDGGNQPQHF.

The CDR3: CASSQGSGTGLQPQHF. CDR3 DNA: TGCGCCAGCAGCCAAGGGTCCGGGACAGGGCTTCAGCCCCAGCATTTT. V is TRBV4-3 and J is TRBJ1-5; 9 bases fit TRBD1. The CDR3 is 16 amino acids. With 1 base clipped from V and 6 bases from J, the junction kept 7 bases outside the gene matches. Per the germline V gene, CDR1 is LGHNA and CDR2 is YSLEER.

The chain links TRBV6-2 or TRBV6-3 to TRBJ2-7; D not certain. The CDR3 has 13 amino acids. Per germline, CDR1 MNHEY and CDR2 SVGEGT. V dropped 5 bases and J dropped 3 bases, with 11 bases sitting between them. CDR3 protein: CASSQGWGYEQYF. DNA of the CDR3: TGTGCCAGCAGTCAAGGGTGGGGCTACGAGCAGTACTTC.

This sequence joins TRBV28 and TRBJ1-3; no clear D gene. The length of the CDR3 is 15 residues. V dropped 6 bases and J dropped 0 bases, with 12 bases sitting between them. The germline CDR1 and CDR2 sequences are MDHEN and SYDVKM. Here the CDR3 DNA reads TGTGCCAGCAGCCGAGGACGTTACTCTGGAAACACCATATATTTT. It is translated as CASSRGRYSGNTIYF.

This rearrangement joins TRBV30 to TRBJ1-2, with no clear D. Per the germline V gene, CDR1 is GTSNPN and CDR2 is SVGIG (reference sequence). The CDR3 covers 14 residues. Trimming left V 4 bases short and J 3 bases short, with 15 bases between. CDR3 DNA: TGTGCCTGGAAGAAGGGAGTGTACTACTATGGCTACACCTTC. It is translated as CAWKKGVYYYGYTF.

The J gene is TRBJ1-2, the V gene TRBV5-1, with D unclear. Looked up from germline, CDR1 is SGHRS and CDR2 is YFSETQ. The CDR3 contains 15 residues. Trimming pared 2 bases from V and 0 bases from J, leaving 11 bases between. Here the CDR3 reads CASSLLPRTNYGYTF. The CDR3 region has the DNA TGCGCCAGCAGCTTACTGCCGCGGACTAACTATGGCTACACCTTC.

The CDR3 DNA reads TGCAGTGCTCCGGGGGCGGGAGGCTACACCTTC. Translated, it gives CSAPGAGGYTF. This rearrangement joins TRBV20-1 to TRBJ1-2, with D perhaps TRBD1 (6 bases). CDR3 size: 11 residues. The V gene lost 5 bases and the J gene lost 8 bases, with 12 bases spanning the gap. CDR1 and CDR2 (germline): DFQATT, SNEGSKA (reference sequence).

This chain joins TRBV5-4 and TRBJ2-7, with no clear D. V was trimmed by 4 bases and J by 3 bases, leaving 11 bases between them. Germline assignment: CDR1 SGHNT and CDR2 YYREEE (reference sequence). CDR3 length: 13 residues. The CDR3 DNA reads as TGTGCCAGCAGCGGTGCTCCTTACTACGAGCAGTACTTC. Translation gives CASSGAPYYEQYF.

The CDR3 sequence is CASRDTEAFF. As DNA, the CDR3 is TGTGCCAGCAGAGACACTGAAGCTTTCTTT. The chain recombines TRBV6-5 with TRBJ1-1; D call uncertain. Trimming removed 6 bases at V and 3 bases at J, with 2 bases between. The CDR3 is 10 residues long. Germline CDR1 reads MNHEY; CDR2 reads SVGAGI.

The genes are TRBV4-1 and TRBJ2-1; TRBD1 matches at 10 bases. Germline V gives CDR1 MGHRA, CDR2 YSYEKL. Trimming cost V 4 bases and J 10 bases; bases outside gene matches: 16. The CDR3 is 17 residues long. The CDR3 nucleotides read TGCGCCAGCAGCCCCTCCGACGGGACAGGGGCGGGTACGGAGCAGTTCTTC. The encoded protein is CASSPSDGTGAGTEQFF.

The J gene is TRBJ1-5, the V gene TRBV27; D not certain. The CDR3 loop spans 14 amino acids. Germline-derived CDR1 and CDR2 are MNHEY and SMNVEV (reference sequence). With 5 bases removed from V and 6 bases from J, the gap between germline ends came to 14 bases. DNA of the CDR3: TGTGCCAGCAGTCCTGGGGAGGGCATTCAGCCCCAGCATTTT. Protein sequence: CASSPGEGIQPQHF.

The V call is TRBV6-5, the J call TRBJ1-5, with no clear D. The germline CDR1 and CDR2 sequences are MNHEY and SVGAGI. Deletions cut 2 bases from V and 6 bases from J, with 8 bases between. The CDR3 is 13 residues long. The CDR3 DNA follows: TGTGCCAGCAGTTACCAATCCACTCAGCCCCAGCATTTT. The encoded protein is CASSYQSTQPQHF.

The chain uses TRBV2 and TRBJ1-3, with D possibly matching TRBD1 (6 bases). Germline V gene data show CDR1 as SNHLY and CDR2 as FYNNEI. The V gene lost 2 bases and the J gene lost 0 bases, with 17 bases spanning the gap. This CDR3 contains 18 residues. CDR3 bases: TGTGCCAGCAGTGAAATAGGGCAGGGGTTCCGCTCTGGAAACACCATATATTTT. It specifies CASSEIGQGFRSGNTIYF.

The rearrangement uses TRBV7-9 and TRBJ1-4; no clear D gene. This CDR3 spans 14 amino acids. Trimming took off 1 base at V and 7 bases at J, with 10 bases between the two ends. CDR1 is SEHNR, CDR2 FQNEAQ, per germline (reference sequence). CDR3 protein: CASSLGGSREKLFF. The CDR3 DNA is TGTGCCAGCAGCTTAGGCGGGTCTCGTGAAAAACTGTTTTTT.